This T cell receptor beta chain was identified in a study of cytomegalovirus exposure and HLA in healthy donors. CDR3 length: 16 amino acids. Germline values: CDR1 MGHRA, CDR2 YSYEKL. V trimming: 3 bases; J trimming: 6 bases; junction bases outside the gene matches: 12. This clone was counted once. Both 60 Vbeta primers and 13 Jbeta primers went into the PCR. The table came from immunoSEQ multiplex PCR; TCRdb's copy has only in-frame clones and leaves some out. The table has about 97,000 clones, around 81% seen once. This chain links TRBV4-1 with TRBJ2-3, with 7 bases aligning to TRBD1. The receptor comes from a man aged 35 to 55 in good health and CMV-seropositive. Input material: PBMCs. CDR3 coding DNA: TGCGCCAGCAGCCACGTCAACAGGGGTGAGGTGGATACGCAGTATTTT. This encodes CASSHVNRGEVDTQYF.